This note documents a single T cell receptor beta chain sequence. This entry comes from a study of beta chain features in type 1 diabetes. About the research overall: Similarity in age, gender and cell yields was seen between patients and healthy donors. Examined across all samples were 90 million to 130 million sorted cells.

Sequenced material consisted of expressed TCRB transcripts (all of the isolated RNA was reverse transcribed). The table came from immunoSEQ multiplex PCR; TCRdb's copy has only in-frame clones and leaves some out. The table lists around 290,000 clones, around 7.8% of them singletons. The receptor was derived from a woman under 30 in good health. Sequences were obtained from central memory CD4+ T cells from blood.

The CDR3 spells CASRTAGTGGGYTF. The CDR3 DNA follows: TGTGCCAGCAGGACCGCGGGGACGGGCGGTGGCTACACCTTC. V and J are TRBV5-4 and TRBJ1-2, with D tentatively TRBD1 (5 bases). CDR1 is SGHNT, CDR2 YYREEE, per germline (reference sequence). V lost 5 bases and J lost 7, with 18 bases in between. The CDR3 sequence is 14 residues long.